These 32 T cell receptor beta chains were sequenced from one sample in a study of radiotherapy plus CTLA-4 blockade in lung cancer. Sequenced by immunoSEQ multiplex PCR; TCRdb stores in-frame clones only, minus some. The table has about 30,000 clones, roughly 80% seen once; the top ten hold 7.5% to 8%. The starting material was peripheral blood, obtained from a patient treated with radiotherapy plus ipilimumab. The receptors come from a human donor with non-small cell lung cancer who had stable disease on radiotherapy plus ipilimumab.

This clone was recorded a few times. This chain uses TRBV5-4 with TRBJ2-7, with 7 bases matching TRBD1. The CDR3 spans 15 residues. Germline CDR1 SGHNT, CDR2 YYREEE (reference sequence). V lost 0 bases to trimming and J lost 0 bases; unmatched junction nucleotides: 3. The CDR3 sequence is CASSLASGGSYEQYF. The CDR3 DNA follows: TGTGCCAGCAGCTTGGCCTCAGGGGGCTCCTACGAGCAGTACTTC.

The rearrangement links TRBV7-2 to TRBJ2-5, with a tentative D call TRBD1 (5 bases). Germline V gene data show CDR1 as SGHTA and CDR2 as FQGNSA. The V end was cut by 1 base, the J end by 2 bases, with 14 bases between. The CDR3 length is 16 residues. CDR3 DNA sequence: TGTGCCAGCAGCTTAGACAGGAGAACTACACAAGAGACCCAGTACTTC. This sequence encodes CASSLDRRTTQETQYF.

The chain has TRBV7-2 and TRBJ1-4; D uncertain. The CDR3 runs 16 residues. The V end lost 2 bases, the J end lost 5 bases, and 15 bases lay between the germline ends. Germline values: CDR1 SGHTA, CDR2 FQGNSA. CDR3 region: CASSLMSGFENEKLFF. The DNA for the CDR3 is TGTGCCAGCAGCTTAATGTCGGGGTTTGAAAATGAAAAACTGTTTTTT. Filled out from reference TRBV7-2 and TRBJ1-4, the complete variable domain reads GAGVSQSPSNKVTEKGKDVELRCDPISGHTALYWYRQSLGQGLEFLIYFQGNSAPDKSGLPSDRFSAERTGGSVSTLTIQRTQQEDSAVYLCASSLMSGFENEKLFFGSGTQLSVL.

The V and J genes are TRBV9 and TRBJ2-3; a possible D gene is TRBD1 (6 bases). This CDR3 is built from 15 residues. The germline CDR1 and CDR2 sequences are SGDLS and YYNGEE. V was clipped by 0 bases and J by 2 bases, with 10 bases between them. The CDR3 loop reads CASSVGDKLTDTQYF. The CDR3 region has the DNA TGTGCCAGCAGCGTAGGGGACAAACTCACAGATACGCAGTATTTT. Combining the CDR3 with reference TRBV9 and TRBJ2-3 gives the whole variable domain DSGVTQTPKHLITATGQRVTLRCSPRSGDLSVYWYQQSLDQGLQFLIQYYNGEERAKGNILERFSAQQFPDLHSELNLSSLELGDSALYFCASSVGDKLTDTQYFGPGTRLTVL.

V and J are TRBV6-1 and TRBJ1-5, with D possibly being TRBD1 (6 bases). This CDR3 contains 16 residues. Germline CDR1 is MNHNS and CDR2 is SASEGT. V was clipped by 4 bases and J by 7 bases, with 20 bases between them. For the CDR3, the DNA is TGTGCCAGCAGTGGCCCAGGGGAGCTCAGGTACCAGCCCCAGCATTTT. Protein sequence: CASSGPGELRYQPQHF.

The V and J genes are TRBV5-5 and TRBJ1-5; D gene uncertain. V lost 0 bases to trimming and J lost 0 bases, with 16 bases between them. CDR1 and CDR2 from the germline V gene are SGHKS and YYEKEE (reference sequence). This CDR3 is 18 amino acids long. CDR3 bases: TGTGCCAGCAGCTTGGTACCCCGAGATGCCAATAGCAATCAGCCCCAGCATTTT. Encoded protein: CASSLVPRDANSNQPQHF.

This clone was counted between two and nine times. The gene calls are TRBV9 and TRBJ2-2, with TRBD2 matching over 10 bases. V lost 3 bases, J lost 7 bases, and 12 bases stayed unmatched. The CDR3 has 17 amino acids. CDR1 SGDLS and CDR2 YYNGEE come from the germline V gene. CDR3 residues: CASSGGASGGALGELFF. The CDR3 DNA reads as TGTGCCAGCAGCGGAGGGGCGAGCGGGGGGGCCCTCGGGGAGCTGTTTTTT.

V is TRBV7-8 and J is TRBJ2-2, with unresolved D. CDR1 and CDR2 (germline): SGHVS, FQNEAQ. V shed 1 base and J shed 4 bases, with 7 bases lying between them. The CDR3 is 14 residues long. The CDR3: CASSLVRSTGELFF. CDR3 nucleotide sequence: TGTGCCAGCAGCTTAGTGCGCTCCACCGGGGAGCTGTTTTTT.

The chain joins TRBV9 to TRBJ1-6, with a weak D call TRBD1 (5 bases). The CDR3 has 14 residues. Germline lookup yields CDR1 SGDLS and CDR2 YYNGEE. Between the trimmed V and J ends, which lost 0 bases and 5 bases, there was a span of 6 bases. The CDR3 spells CASSVVGDNSPLHF. CDR3 coding DNA: TGTGCCAGCAGCGTAGTAGGGGATAATTCACCCCTCCACTTT.

This clone was seen a handful of times. The chain links TRBV6-5 to TRBJ1-2; 12 bases fit TRBD1. The CDR3 runs 13 residues. V dropped 10 bases and J dropped 7; count of bases not matched to a gene: 7. CDR1 is MNHEY, CDR2 SVGAGI, per germline. The CDR3 spells CAIGTGGRPGYTF. CDR3 DNA: TGTGCCATCGGGACAGGGGGCCGTCCTGGCTACACCTTC.

The chain joins TRBV11-2 to TRBJ1-2; 10 bases agree with TRBD1. CDR1 and CDR2 (germline): SGHAT, FQNNGV. The V and J ends lost 5 bases and 7 bases, in that order; junction bases with no gene match: 13. The CDR3 has 16 residues. The CDR3 region is CASSMTGGLNAPGYTF. For the CDR3, the DNA is TGTGCCAGCAGCATGACAGGGGGCTTGAACGCCCCTGGCTACACCTTC.

This chain uses TRBV29-1 with TRBJ2-4; a weak D match, TRBD2 (5 bases). The germline CDR1 and CDR2 sequences are SQVTM and ANQGSEA. Trimming removed 3 bases at V and 6 bases at J, with 9 bases between. The CDR3 sequence is 12 residues long. The CDR3 DNA is TGCAGCGTTGAGGTCGGGATAAACATTCAGTACTTC. Its translation: CSVEVGINIQYF. Based on the CDR3 plus reference TRBV29-1 and TRBJ2-4, the full variable domain is SAVISQKPSRDICQRGTSLTIQCQVDSQVTMMFWYRQQPGQSLTLIATANQGSEATYESGFVIDKFPISRPNLTFSTLTVSNMSPEDSSIYLCSVEVGINIQYFGAGTRLSVL.

The CDR3 spells CASSLKDTQNEKLFF. In DNA form, the CDR3 reads TGTGCCAGCAGCTTGAAGGACACTCAAAATGAAAAACTGTTTTTT. The chain carries TRBV5-5 and TRBJ1-4; D might be TRBD1 (5 bases). Germline V CDR1 and CDR2: SGHKS, YYEKEE (reference sequence). The CDR3 is made up of 15 amino acids. V lost 1 base and J lost 5, with 12 bases in between.

The V call is TRBV27, the J call TRBJ1-1; D perhaps matches TRBD1 (5 bases). Trimming removed 0 bases at V and 4 bases at J, with 9 bases between. The CDR3 has 14 amino acids. Germline V gene lookup returns CDR1 MNHEY and CDR2 SMNVEV (reference sequence). CDR3 DNA sequence: TGTGCCAGCAGTTTATCAGGACACATCACTGAAGCTTTCTTT. It yields the protein CASSLSGHITEAFF.

The chain employs TRBV18 and TRBJ1-1; D ambiguous. The CDR3 extends over 15 amino acids. In germline, CDR1 is KGHSH, CDR2 LQKENI. With 0 bases removed from V and 4 bases from J, the gap between germline ends came to 12 bases. CDR3 sequence: CASSPPPGFGTEAFF. The CDR3 nucleotides are TGTGCCAGCTCACCACCACCCGGGTTCGGCACTGAAGCTTTCTTT.

V and J are TRBV27 and TRBJ1-6; the match to TRBD1 covers 8 bases. Germline assignment: CDR1 MNHEY and CDR2 SMNVEV (reference sequence). V lost 2 bases and J lost 7; bases outside the gene matches: 4. The CDR3 extends over 15 amino acids. CDR3 sequence (DNA): TGTGCCAGCAGTTTAGGACAGGGACCCAATTCACCCCTCCACTTT. Its translation is CASSLGQGPNSPLHF.

The chain recombines TRBV5-5 with TRBJ1-1, with D perhaps TRBD1 (5 bases). This CDR3 has 14 amino acids. Germline-derived CDR1 and CDR2 are SGHKS and YYEKEE (reference sequence). The V and J ends lost 4 bases and 6 bases respectively, with 16 bases between them. The CDR3 nucleotides are TGTGCCAGCAGCGGGTCCGGGACCCAGTCTGAAGCTTTCTTT. Translation: CASSGSGTQSEAFF.

As to this clone: At one of its ends the junction is not consistent with the germline gene, which may arise from a read error. The gene calls are TRBV2 and TRBJ1-4; weak D call: TRBD1 (6 bases). The V gene's germline CDR1 is SNHLY and CDR2 FYNNEI. The CDR3 loop spans 14 amino acids. Written as DNA, the CDR3 is TGTGCCAGCAGTAATCAGGGGTTTCGGCAAAAGCTGTTTTTT. This encodes CASSNQGFRQKLFF.

As DNA, the CDR3 is TGTGCCGTCCTCGTCCTAGCGGGAACTAATGAGCAGTTCTTC. Its protein is CAVLVLAGTNEQFF. The chain carries TRBV2 and TRBJ2-1; TRBD2 agrees at 9 bases. With 11 bases clipped from V and 7 bases from J, the junction kept 12 bases outside the gene matches. There are 14 residues in the CDR3. Germline values: CDR1 SNHLY, CDR2 FYNNEI.

Only one count was recorded for this clone. The V gene is TRBV30, the J gene TRBJ1-1, with D unclear. Trimming left V 0 bases short and J 5 bases short, with 10 bases between. Germline V gene data show CDR1 as GTSNPN and CDR2 as SVGIG (reference sequence). CDR3 length: 13 residues. The CDR3 DNA reads as TGTGCCTGGAGTGTAAAGGGATGGACTGAAGCTTTCTTT. Amino acid sequence: CAWSVKGWTEAFF. Full variable domain (remainder filled in from reference TRBV30 and TRBJ1-1): SQTIHQWPATLVQPVGSPLSLECTVEGTSNPNLYWYRQAAGRGLQLLFYSVGIGQISSEVPQNLSASRPQDRQFILSSKKLLLSDSGFYLCAWSVKGWTEAFFGQGTRLTVV.

This rearrangement joins TRBV19 to TRBJ1-3; possibly TRBD1 for D (6 bases). The CDR3 has 17 amino acids. Trimming removed 7 bases from V and 1 base from J, with 20 bases in between. Germline CDR1 LNHDA, CDR2 SQIVND (reference sequence). The CDR3, as DNA: TGTGCCAGTATTGGCAGGGGAACTGTGTTTTCTGGAAACACCATATATTTT. Its translation: CASIGRGTVFSGNTIYF.

The chain has TRBV18 and TRBJ1-5; no definite D call. There are 16 residues in the CDR3. The V gene's germline CDR1 is KGHSH and CDR2 LQKENI. V was pared by 2 bases and J by 4 bases, with 15 bases between. This chain's CDR3 is CASSPMVAGINQPQHF. The CDR3 bases are TGTGCCAGCTCACCAATGGTGGCGGGTATTAATCAGCCCCAGCATTTT.

The chain combines TRBV6-5 with TRBJ1-4, with D perhaps TRBD1 (6 bases). The CDR3 is 15 amino acids. V was clipped by 6 bases and J by 4 bases, with 15 bases between them. Germline V CDR1 and CDR2: MNHEY, SVGAGI. The CDR3 nucleotides read TGTGCCAGCAGACCAGGGGAATTGATTAATGAAAAACTGTTTTTT. Translation gives CASRPGELINEKLFF.

V gene TRBV5-5 combines with J gene TRBJ2-4; D unclear. The CDR3 length is 15 residues. The V end lost 3 bases, the J end lost 0 bases, and 10 bases lay between the germline ends. Germline loops: CDR1 SGHKS, CDR2 YYEKEE (reference sequence). The CDR3 bases are TGTGCCAGCAGCTCGTCGTCTTTAGCCAAAAACATTCAGTACTTC. Translated, it gives CASSSSSLAKNIQYF.

The chain joins TRBV29-1 to TRBJ1-1; 10 bases map to TRBD1. The V segment lost 7 bases and the J segment 7 bases; nucleotides outside the gene matches: 6. Germline V gene data show CDR1 as SQVTM and CDR2 as ANQGSEA. CDR3 length: 12 residues. The CDR3 DNA is TGCAGCGCTGACAGGGGGCAGGATGAAGCTTTCTTT. Its translation is CSADRGQDEAFF.

The J gene is TRBJ1-5, the V gene TRBV27, with 9 bases lining up with TRBD1. V lost 4 bases to trimming and J lost 4 bases; unmatched junction nucleotides: 8. The CDR3 totals 16 residues. CDR1 and CDR2 (germline): MNHEY, SMNVEV (reference sequence). This CDR3 is CASSSYSGTGNQPQHF. For the CDR3, the DNA is TGTGCCAGCAGTTCCTACTCCGGGACAGGGAATCAGCCCCAGCATTTT.

The chain combines TRBV15 with TRBJ2-1; 7 bases are a match to TRBD1. This CDR3 region has 17 residues. Unmatched junction bases numbered 13, after V lost 5 bases and J lost 3 bases. The germline V gene has CDR1 LNHNV and CDR2 YYDKDF (reference sequence). The DNA of the CDR3 is TGTGCCACCAGCGGAACGCGACAGGGTCGGCTCTACAATGAGCAGTTCTTC. Translated, it gives CATSGTRQGRLYNEQFF.

The V and J genes are TRBV25-1 and TRBJ2-1; perhaps TRBD1 as D (5 bases). Trimming took 5 bases from V and 3 from J, leaving 11 bases between them. Germline CDR1 and CDR2: MGHDK and SYGVNS. This CDR3 spans 14 amino acids. The CDR3 sequence: CASSLWGGYNEQFF. The CDR3 nucleotides read TGTGCCAGCAGTCTTTGGGGCGGCTACAATGAGCAGTTCTTC.

The rearrangement links TRBV6-6 to TRBJ1-1; D not resolved. This CDR3 contains 14 residues. The V and J ends lost 8 bases and 0 bases respectively, with 13 bases between them. Per the germline V gene, CDR1 is MNHNY and CDR2 is SVGAGI (reference sequence). DNA of the CDR3: TGTGCCAGCCGAGAAGGACTGATGAACACTGAAGCTTTCTTT. This sequence encodes CASREGLMNTEAFF.

The CDR3: CASSVVAGGTLDTQYF. CDR3 sequence (DNA): TGTGCCAGCAGCGTAGTAGCGGGGGGGACCTTGGATACGCAGTATTTT. This chain connects TRBV9 to TRBJ2-3, with 11 bases aligning to TRBD2. Germline V gene data show CDR1 as SGDLS and CDR2 as YYNGEE. The trim removed 0 bases at V and 6 bases at J, leaving 6 bases unmatched. The CDR3 totals 16 residues.

This clone was detected a few times. The CDR3 DNA reads TGTGCCAGCAGTTACAGGAGACAGGCCACCGGGGAGCTGTTTTTT. Protein: CASSYRRQATGELFF. The V gene is TRBV6-5, the J gene TRBJ2-2; perhaps TRBD1 as D (6 bases). CDR1 is MNHEY and CDR2 is SVGAGI in the germline V gene. The CDR3 contains 15 residues. V gave up 2 bases and J gave up 4 bases, with 11 bases separating them.

The chain combines TRBV10-1 with TRBJ1-1; weak D call: TRBD1 (5 bases). This CDR3 contains 14 residues. Germline CDR1 WNHNN, CDR2 SYGVQD (reference sequence). V gave up 4 bases and J gave up 4 bases, with 13 bases separating them. The CDR3: CASSVGGGTTEAFF. DNA of the CDR3: TGCGCCAGCAGTGTCGGGGGGGGGACCACTGAAGCTTTCTTT.